Listed below are T cell receptor beta chains from one sample, sequenced in a study of blood T cell repertoires in COVID-19. Libraries were prepared by immunoSEQ multiplex PCR; TCRdb keeps only in-frame clonotypes and omits some of them. In the table there are approximately 200,000 clones, around 94% of which are singletons. Sample: peripheral blood. Receptors originate from a man aged 25 to 40 with COVID-19, enrolled during active disease. The CDR3 runs from the conserved cysteine through the conserved F or W. The D gene is left open where the match is weak. Rows give clone size only sometimes, using once, few, many, or a class for an expanded clone.

>TRBJ1-2|TRBD1|TRBV5-1|-
CASSPTGWGYGYTF
TGCGCCAGCAGTCCGACAGGGTGGGGTTATGGCTACACCTTC
>TRBJ1-1|-|TRBV19|once
CASYRAGGLNTEAFF
TGTGCCAGTTACAGGGCTGGGGGCTTGAACACTGAAGCTTTCTTT
>TRBJ1-4|-|TRBV4-1|-
CASSQESWEKLGGELFF
TGCGCCAGCAGCCAAGAGAGCTGGGAGAAGCTAGGCGGCGAATTGTTTTTT
>TRBJ1-6|TRBD1|TRBV6-5|once
CASKPGQGYNSPLHF
TGTGCCAGCAAGCCGGGACAGGGTTATAATTCACCCCTCCACTTT
>TRBJ1-2|-|TRBV27|-
CASSFRGALGYTF
TGTGCCAGCAGTTTTCGGGGGGCGTTGGGCTACACCTTC
>TRBJ1-3|TRBD1|TRBV2|-
CARDRDSGNTIYF
TGTGCCAGGGACAGGGACTCTGGAAACACCATATATTTT
>TRBJ2-5|TRBD2|TRBV7-7|-
CASSFRLAGGETQYF
TGTGCCAGCAGCTTCAGACTAGCGGGGGGGGAGACCCAGTACTTC
>TRBJ1-2|TRBD1|TRBV7-9|-
CASTLARGQLRYGYTF
TGTGCCAGCACCCTAGCCCGGGGACAGCTGCGCTATGGCTACACCTTC
>TRBJ1-1|-|TRBV5-5|-
CASSLGQANTEAFF
TGTGCCAGCAGCTTGGGACAGGCGAACACTGAAGCTTTCTTT
>TRBJ1-5|TRBD1|TRBV2|once
CASRVGQGASQPQHF
TGTGCCAGCAGGGTGGGACAGGGGGCGAGTCAGCCCCAGCATTTT
>TRBJ2-1|TRBD2|TRBV5-4|-
CASSFAGGSYNEQFF
TGTGCCAGCAGCTTCGCGGGGGGGTCCTACAATGAGCAGTTCTTC
>TRBJ1-1|TRBD1|TRBV29-1|-
CSVWTGLTEAFF
TGCAGCGTTTGGACAGGGTTGACTGAAGCTTTCTTT
>TRBJ1-1|TRBD1|TRBV7-9|-
CASSLMDRAPTEAFF
TGTGCCAGCAGCTTAATGGACAGGGCGCCCACTGAAGCTTTCTTT
>TRBJ2-3|TRBD2|TRBV10-3|once
CATYSGSPTDTQYF
TGTGCCACCTATAGCGGGAGCCCCACAGATACGCAGTATTTT
>TRBJ2-1|-|TRBV19|-
CASSALASYNEQFF
TGTGCCAGTAGTGCACTAGCCTCCTACAATGAGCAGTTCTTC
>TRBJ1-2|TRBD1|TRBV14|-
CASSQEKGRDRVEGYTF
TGTGCCAGCAGCCAAGAAAAGGGCCGGGACAGGGTTGAAGGCTACACCTTC
>TRBJ1-6|-|TRBV5-4|-
CASSLASGKEGPLHF
TGTGCCAGCAGCTTGGCCTCGGGAAAGGAGGGACCCCTCCACTTT
>TRBJ1-2|-|TRBV6-5|-
CASRDESGGYTF
TGTGCCAGCAGGGATGAATCGGGAGGCTACACCTTC
>TRBJ2-5|-|TRBV5-1|-
CASSLAGMDQYF
TGCGCCAGCAGCTTGGCAGGGATGGACCAGTACTTC
>TRBJ1-1|TRBD1|TRBV19|-
CASSTQIKGQGLNTEAFF
TGTGCCAGTAGTACCCAAATAAAGGGACAGGGGTTGAACACTGAAGCTTTCTTT
>TRBJ2-3|-|TRBV4-1|once
CASSHTGLSPDTQYF
TGCGCCAGCAGCCACACAGGGTTGAGCCCAGATACGCAGTATTTT
>TRBJ2-3|TRBD1|TRBV6-5|-
CASSSGTGDTDTQYF
TGTGCCAGCAGTTCCGGGACAGGGGACACAGATACGCAGTATTTT
>TRBJ1-2|-|TRBV4-1|-
CASSQVLGRGRNYGYTF
TGCGCCAGCAGCCAAGTTTTAGGCAGGGGAAGGAACTATGGCTACACCTTC
>TRBJ1-2|TRBD1|TRBV6-5|-
CASSRDRGNGYTF
TGTGCCAGCAGTCGGGACAGGGGCAATGGCTACACCTTC
>TRBJ2-5|TRBD1|TRBV6-5|-
CASSYSKRDREETQYF
TGTGCCAGCAGTTACTCGAAACGGGACAGGGAGGAGACCCAGTACTTC
>TRBJ1-2|-|TRBV30|-
CAWLGDSYGYTF
TGTGCCTGGCTAGGGGATAGCTATGGCTACACCTTC
>TRBJ1-2|TRBD1|TRBV2|-
CATKGEGGNGGYTF
TGTGCCACCAAGGGGGAAGGGGGCAATGGTGGCTACACCTTC
>TRBJ1-1|TRBD1|TRBV27|-
CASASTGGWTTEAFF
TGTGCCAGCGCTAGCACAGGGGGCTGGACGACTGAAGCTTTCTTT
>TRBJ1-1|-|TRBV30|once
CAWSPTTGSGAFF
TGTGCCTGGAGTCCTACGACAGGTTCTGGGGCTTTCTTT
>TRBJ1-2|TRBD1|TRBV5-1|once
CASSLNDREGGYTF
TGCGCCAGCAGTCTTAATGACAGGGAAGGAGGCTACACCTTC
>TRBJ1-1|-|TRBV19|-
CASSRGPAFF
TGTGCCAGTAGTAGGGGGCCGGCTTTCTTT
>TRBJ2-2|TRBD2|TRBV11-2|-
CASSLDLAGPGELFF
TGTGCCAGCAGCTTAGACCTAGCGGGGCCCGGGGAGCTGTTTTTT
>TRBJ1-5|TRBD1|TRBV15|-
CATSRTDRGHQPQHF
TGTGCCACCAGCAGGACCGACAGGGGCCATCAGCCCCAGCATTTT
>TRBJ1-2|TRBD1|TRBV7-2|-
CASSLDRGGYGYTF
TGTGCCAGCAGCTTGGACAGGGGAGGCTATGGCTACACCTTC
>TRBJ1-6|-|TRBV5-6|-
CASSLGLRGYNSPLHF
TGTGCCAGCAGCTTGGGGCTCAGGGGTTATAATTCACCCCTCCACTTT
>TRBJ2-1|TRBD2|TRBV4-2|-
CASSDGTSGSSYNEQFF
TGTGCCAGCAGCGACGGGACTAGCGGGAGCTCCTACAATGAGCAGTTCTTC
>TRBJ2-5|-|TRBV6-2/TRBV6-3|few
CASSFSPGDQVSQYF
TGTGCCAGCAGCTTCTCCCCAGGGGACCAAGTGTCCCAGTACTTC